These 21 T cell receptor beta chains were all obtained from the same sample, sequenced in a study of cytomegalovirus exposure and HLA in healthy donors. Use of 60 Vbeta and 13 Jbeta primers characterized the PCR. TCRdb keeps only in-frame clones here, not all; method: immunoSEQ multiplex PCR. The clone table shows tens of thousands of clones, with the ten largest holding more than 10%. The specimen sequenced was PBMCs. The receptor set was obtained from a woman aged 30 to 39 in good health and CMV-seropositive.

The chain employs TRBV9 and TRBJ1-3, with a possible D match to TRBD1 (5 bases). This CDR3 is 14 amino acids long. The ends were cut back, 2 bases at V and 1 base at J, with 7 bases in the middle. Germline lookup yields CDR1 SGDLS and CDR2 YYNGEE. The chain's CDR3 is CASSVAGSGNTIYF. CDR3 sequence (DNA): TGTGCCAGCAGCGTCGCAGGGTCTGGAAACACCATATATTTT.

The chain couples TRBV7-3 to TRBJ1-1; D gene unclear. The CDR3 loop spans 14 amino acids. CDR1 and CDR2 (germline): SGHTA, FQGTGA. V gave up 5 bases and J gave up 1 base, with 11 bases separating them. The CDR3 bases are TGTGCCAGCAGCCCCCAGGCAGGGAACACTGAAGCTTTCTTT. Protein sequence: CASSPQAGNTEAFF.

This chain connects TRBV9 to TRBJ1-1; no reliable D call. The CDR3 consists of 13 residues. Germline CDR1 SGDLS, CDR2 YYNGEE. The ends were cut back, 0 bases at V and 11 bases at J, with 14 bases in the middle. The CDR3 bases are TGTGCCAGCAGCGTAGAGGGTTTCGGGGAGGCTTTCTTT. Its translation is CASSVEGFGEAFF.

This chain connects TRBV10-1 to TRBJ2-1; tentative D call: TRBD1 (6 bases). The CDR3 covers 12 residues. From germline, CDR1 is WNHNN and CDR2 SYGVQD (reference sequence). Trimming pared 4 bases from V and 16 bases from J, leaving 17 bases between. This CDR3 is CASSASTGAPFF. The CDR3 nucleotides are TGCGCCAGCAGTGCCTCGACAGGAGCCCCATTCTTC.

The chain is built from TRBV27 and TRBJ2-2; 8 bases align to TRBD1. The junction had 6 bases not matched to a gene; V was cut back by 2 bases and J by 7 bases. Looked up from germline, CDR1 is MNHEY and CDR2 is SMNVEV (reference sequence). The CDR3 totals 15 residues. DNA of the CDR3: TGTGCCAGCAGTTTAGGGACAGGAGTCCTCGGGGAGCTGTTTTTT. Translated, it gives CASSLGTGVLGELFF.

The CDR3 sequence: CASSQETSGRLDTQYF. The CDR3, as DNA: TGCGCCAGCAGCCAGGAGACTAGCGGGAGATTAGATACGCAGTATTTT. The chain combines TRBV4-1 with TRBJ2-3; 12 bases align to TRBD2. Unmatched junction bases numbered 6, after V lost 3 bases and J lost 5 bases. Germline V gene data show CDR1 as MGHRA and CDR2 as YSYEKL. There are 16 residues in the CDR3.

The chain uses TRBV6-5 and TRBJ2-5; tentatively, D is TRBD2 (6 bases). V shed 2 bases and J shed 4 bases, with 17 bases lying between them. The germline gives CDR1 MNHEY, CDR2 SVGAGI. The CDR3 is made up of 16 amino acids. The CDR3 nucleotides are TGTGCCAGCAGTTACCGTAGCGGTAGCGGAGCAGAGACCCAGTACTTC. This sequence encodes CASSYRSGSGAETQYF.

This chain joins TRBV10-2 and TRBJ2-7; 7 bases match TRBD1. The germline gives CDR1 WSHSY, CDR2 SAAADI. Germline trimming cut 5 bases from V and 2 bases from J; bases unmatched to any gene: 9. This CDR3 region has 15 residues. This CDR3 is CASSLGTVDTYEQYF. The CDR3, as DNA: TGCGCCAGCAGTTTGGGGACAGTCGATACCTACGAGCAGTACTTC.

J is TRBJ1-6 and V is TRBV29-1, with a tentative D call TRBD1 (6 bases). This CDR3 region has 13 residues. CDR1 is SQVTM and CDR2 is ANQGSEA in the germline V gene. Trimming took off 7 bases at V and 4 bases at J, with 11 bases between the two ends. CDR3 region: CSARDTYNSPLHF. CDR3 nucleotides: TGCAGCGCCCGGGACACTTATAATTCACCCCTCCACTTT.

The CDR3 nucleotides are TGTGCCAGCAGCTTTCGTTACTACACAAGGAACACTGAAGCTTTCTTT. This codes for CASSFRYYTRNTEAFF. This chain links TRBV4-2 with TRBJ1-1; unclear D gene. Trimming pared 5 bases from V and 1 base from J, leaving 17 bases between. The CDR3 sequence is 16 residues long. CDR1 and CDR2 (germline): LGHNA, YNFKEQ.

The gene calls are TRBV29-1 and TRBJ2-6; D not certain. V was cut by 5 bases and J by 4 bases, with 6 bases left in between. Germline loops: CDR1 SQVTM, CDR2 ANQGSEA. The CDR3 spans 12 residues. Here the CDR3 DNA reads TGCAGCGTTTCCCAGGGGGCCAACGTCCTGACTTTC. Protein sequence: CSVSQGANVLTF. The variable domain in full, with the rest retrieved from reference TRBV29-1 and TRBJ2-6, is SAVISQKPSRDICQRGTSLTIQCQVDSQVTMMFWYRQQPGQSLTLIATANQGSEATYESGFVIDKFPISRPNLTFSTLTVSNMSPEDSSIYLCSVSQGANVLTFGAGSRLTVL.

The genes are TRBV2 and TRBJ2-2, with 8 bases that match TRBD1. With V trimmed by 5 bases and J by 4 bases, 12 bases remained unmatched. Per the germline V gene, CDR1 is SNHLY and CDR2 is FYNNEI. The CDR3 has 17 residues. CDR3 amino acids: CASSSRTGRLGTGELFF. The DNA of the CDR3 is TGTGCCAGCAGTTCTAGGACAGGGCGGTTGGGCACCGGGGAGCTGTTTTTT.

The rearrangement links TRBV29-1 to TRBJ2-1; 12 nucleotides align to TRBD2. Germline V gene data show CDR1 as SQVTM and CDR2 as ANQGSEA. V was pared by 4 bases and J by 12 bases, with 4 bases of the junction left unmatched. The CDR3 sequence is 12 residues long. This chain's CDR3 is CSVGTSGARQFF. In DNA form, the CDR3 reads TGCAGCGTTGGGACTAGCGGGGCTCGGCAGTTCTTC.

The CDR3, as DNA: TGTGCCTGGAGTGGGACAGGGGATCAGCCCCAGCATTTT. It specifies CAWSGTGDQPQHF. V is TRBV30 and J is TRBJ1-5, with 9 bases identical to TRBD1. The CDR3 spans 13 residues. Per the germline V gene, CDR1 is GTSNPN and CDR2 is SVGIG (reference sequence). V dropped 1 base and J dropped 5; count of bases not matched to a gene: 0.

This rearrangement joins TRBV18 to TRBJ2-1; 7 nucleotides agree with TRBD1. The length of the CDR3 is 15 residues. Germline CDR1 is KGHSH and CDR2 is LQKENI. V was clipped by 2 bases and J by 2 bases; unmatched bases: 3. This CDR3 reads CASSPGQGAYNEQFF. Here the CDR3 DNA reads TGTGCCAGCTCACCAGGGCAGGGGGCCTACAATGAGCAGTTCTTC. The full variable domain, its missing parts supplied by reference TRBV18 and TRBJ2-1, is NAGVMQNPRHLVRRRGQEARLRCSPMKGHSHVYWYRQLPEEGLKFMVYLQKENIIDESGMPKERFSAEFPKEGPSILRIQQVVRGDSAAYFCASSPGQGAYNEQFFGPGTRLTVL.

The chain recombines TRBV5-1 with TRBJ2-7, with TRBD2 identical over 7 bases. Per the germline V gene, CDR1 is SGHRS and CDR2 is YFSETQ. This CDR3 comprises 16 residues. With 1 base clipped from V and 7 bases from J, the junction kept 14 bases outside the gene matches. CDR3 in amino acids: CASSLTGGGGGGEQYF. The DNA for the CDR3 is TGCGCCAGCAGCTTGACCGGGGGTGGAGGCGGGGGAGAGCAGTACTTC.

V is TRBV7-9 and J is TRBJ1-2; the match to TRBD1 covers 8 bases. The germline V gene encodes CDR1 SEHNR and CDR2 FQNEAQ (reference sequence). CDR3 length equals 13 residues. The ends lost 5 bases at V and 7 bases at J; junction bases unmatched: 6. The CDR3 here is CASSPQTGVGYTF. The CDR3 region has the DNA TGTGCCAGCAGCCCCCAGACAGGGGTTGGCTACACCTTC.

V usage is TRBV27 and J usage is TRBJ1-5; 7 positions match TRBD1. Germline assignment: CDR1 MNHEY and CDR2 SMNVEV (reference sequence). CDR3 length: 14 amino acids. Trimming cost V 5 bases and J 7 bases; bases outside gene matches: 8. The CDR3 reads CASSVTGTLQPQHF. DNA of the CDR3: TGTGCCAGCAGTGTGACAGGGACGCTCCAGCCCCAGCATTTT.

The chain is built from TRBV11-3 and TRBJ2-2; weak D call: TRBD2 (7 bases). CDR1 and CDR2 from the germline V gene are SGHNT and YENEEA. This CDR3 has 16 amino acids. V gave up 7 bases and J gave up 4 bases, with 19 bases separating them. CDR3 residues: CASNAGGGSGTGELFF. The CDR3 DNA reads as TGTGCCAGCAACGCAGGCGGGGGCTCGGGCACCGGGGAGCTGTTTTTT.

The chain is built from TRBV7-9 and TRBJ1-1, with D possibly matching TRBD1 (5 bases). Germline V gives CDR1 SEHNR, CDR2 FQNEAQ (reference sequence). V was shortened by 5 bases and J by 1 base, with 11 bases between the two germline ends. The CDR3 spans 14 residues. The CDR3 loop reads CASSAVGGNTEAFF. For the CDR3, the DNA is TGTGCCAGCAGCGCGGTCGGGGGGAACACTGAAGCTTTCTTT.

The chain employs TRBV6-5 and TRBJ2-3, with D unclear. Looked up from germline, CDR1 is MNHEY and CDR2 is SVGAGI. The CDR3 has 13 amino acids. V was pared by 6 bases and J by 2 bases, with 9 bases between. The CDR3 bases are TGTGCCAGCAGGAAGATAGACACAGATACGCAGTATTTT. Protein product: CASRKIDTDTQYF.